The rows below give T cell receptor beta chains drawn from one sample of a study of T-cell memory formation after mild COVID-19. TCRdb fed the 5' RACE reads into MiXCR, producing one record per CDR3 protein. The sample shows some 490,000 distinct CDR3 sequences, 18% of them seen only once. The specimen was PBMCs or a T cell subset sorted from them (not recorded which). All receptors come from an adult woman who had mild COVID-19 (a few samples of this study predate the infection). Cell type and time point are not known. CDR3s leave out the opening cysteine and the closing phenylalanine or tryptophan.

v_call | cdr3_length | cdr3_aa
TRBV7-8 | 14 | ASSLTSGAGTGELF
TRBV7-2 | 11 | ASSLGFGDTQY
TRBV4-3 | 12 | ASSQDRGLDTQY
TRBV4-1 | 16 | ASSQQRLLQGKDYGYT
TRBV6-6 | 13 | ASSQSGGIGETQY
TRBV2 | 14 | ASSEWVDLSTDTQY
TRBV7-8 | 13 | ASSTIAGDQETQY
TRBV29-1 | 9 | SVGAWETQY
TRBV5-1 | 12 | ASSSERATDTQY
TRBV5-1 | 16 | ASSLAADTVLGPYGYT
TRBV24-1 | 11 | ATSDTAPGEQY
TRBV19 | 13 | ASSTSGLAAYEQF
TRBV19 | 13 | ASSYLAGGRYEQY
TRBV12-3/TRBV12-4 | 12 | ASSGQGARETQY
TRBV25-1 | 13 | AIGGTTSARDTQY
TRBV6-2/TRBV6-3 | 13 | ASSYSLASTDTQY
TRBV5-4 | 15 | ASSLGTSGRTTYEQY
TRBV29-1 | 11 | SAGGTAYNEQF
TRBV11-2 | 13 | ASSLMGTGYTEAF
TRBV4-2 | 15 | ASSPDGQGLTKNIQY
TRBV7-3 | 15 | ASSLGGGRLSGNTIY
TRBV18 | 13 | ASSPAAGGSYEQY
TRBV4-2 | 12 | ASSQERVGTEAF
TRBV7-8 | 14 | ASSLAWGRTTDTQY
TRBV29-1 | 10 | SGTTGGTEAF
TRBV25-1 | 14 | ASSDAKGGGLNTQY
TRBV11-2 | 13 | ASSPRRSSTGELF
TRBV5-4 | 14 | ASSFMTEGPNYGYT
TRBV5-1 | 13 | ASSLVGLAGNTIY
TRBV13 | 13 | ASSSRPPSGYGYT
TRBV27 | 14 | ASSPATGSPLYGYT
TRBV19 | 15 | ASSNTGQRTPQETQY
TRBV7-2 | 12 | ASSLQGAGYGHT
TRBV5-1 | 12 | ASGTGTGAGTQY
TRBV4-2 | 14 | ASSQPLAGGGDEQF
TRBV7-9 | 12 | ASSLAGGPQEQY
TRBV6-2/TRBV6-3 | 19 | ASSYVASGFPNSEDYNEQF
TRBV7-8 | 13 | ASSPTSGRAGEQF
TRBV6-2/TRBV6-3 | 14 | ASSYPTSGRNYEQY
TRBV3-1 | 13 | ASSPGTGGAGGYT
TRBV2 | 13 | ASSLTGGSFNEQF
TRBV12-3/TRBV12-4 | 11 | ASSPDYREGQF
TRBV9 | 13 | ASSEGRVPDNEQF
TRBV3-1 | 11 | ASSPPAFYGYT
TRBV5-4 | 16 | ASSLAAKRSVALYEQY
TRBV5-5 | 13 | ASSFPQGSSYEQY
TRBV6-6 | 14 | ASRSYPSGGVETQY
TRBV5-1 | 13 | ASSLDARGNYGYT
TRBV5-1 | 13 | ASSPWTGVNTEAF
TRBV6-1 | 16 | ASMLTSGREVGTDTQY
TRBV20-1 | 12 | SASREGLGSPLH
TRBV6-5 | 13 | ASSYSGGRSYEQY
TRBV5-1 | 13 | ASSLAGWSYNEQF
TRBV18 | 13 | ASSPQGTGDQPQH
TRBV5-6 | 12 | ASSLTGEWNEQF
TRBV18 | 13 | ASSPRDRAVYEQY
TRBV15 | 12 | ATSRAPDNSPLH
TRBV27 | 11 | ASSSSARETQY
TRBV29-1 | 11 | SAVSGSSYEQY
TRBV7-2 | 13 | ASSLSDSLSYEQY